The 9 T cell receptor beta chains listed next were all sequenced from one sample in a study of T cell changes during pregnancy in multiple sclerosis. Produced via immunoSEQ multiplex PCR; TCRdb's table is partial and in-frame only. The sample contains tens of thousands of clones, about nine tenths of which appear only once. Sample: peripheral blood, taken after pregnancy. These receptors all come from a female donor in good health, enrolled as a control in a pregnancy study.

This clone appeared once. The rearrangement joins TRBV30 to TRBJ1-1; D remains ambiguous. CDR3 length: 18 residues. V was shortened by 1 base and J by 3 bases, with 24 bases between the two germline ends. In germline, CDR1 is GTSNPN, CDR2 SVGIG (reference sequence). The CDR3 DNA reads as TGTGCCTGGAGTGATCCCCTTGGTAGGAGTTTTTGGGACACTGAAGCTTTCTTT. Protein product: CAWSDPLGRSFWDTEAFF. Full variable domain (remainder filled in from reference TRBV30 and TRBJ1-1): SQTIHQWPATLVQPVGSPLSLECTVEGTSNPNLYWYRQAAGRGLQLLFYSVGIGQISSEVPQNLSASRPQDRQFILSSKKLLLSDSGFYLCAWSDPLGRSFWDTEAFFGQGTRLTVV.

The V and J genes are TRBV19 and TRBJ1-6; 9 bases line up with TRBD1. Germline V lookup: CDR1 LNHDA, CDR2 SQIVND (reference sequence). The V gene end was trimmed by 4 bases and the J gene end by 9 bases; junction bases not matched to a gene: 7. There are 15 residues in the CDR3. Here the CDR3 reads CASSRTGQGVSPLHF. CDR3 nucleotides: TGTGCCAGTAGTAGGACGGGACAGGGCGTTTCACCCCTCCACTTT.

The gene calls are TRBV7-2 and TRBJ2-1; D is undetermined. The CDR3 contains 11 residues. Germline CDR1 SGHTA, CDR2 FQGNSA. The germline V and J ends were trimmed by 5 bases and 5 bases, with 4 bases remaining between them. CDR3 residues: CASSPDNEQFF. In nucleotides, the CDR3 is TGTGCCAGCAGCCCAGACAATGAGCAGTTCTTC.

This clone has a handful of counts. The chain uses TRBV14 and TRBJ2-7; D is unresolved. This CDR3 comprises 14 residues. Per the germline V gene, CDR1 is SGHDN and CDR2 is FVKESK. V gave up 0 bases and J gave up 9 bases, with 15 bases separating them. The DNA for the CDR3 is TGTGCCAGCAGCCAAGATTCAGTTGCTCGTCCGCAGTACTTC. This translates into CASSQDSVARPQYF.

The chain joins TRBV6-5 to TRBJ2-5, with a possible D match to TRBD1 (6 bases). The CDR3 is made up of 16 amino acids. The V end lost 4 bases, the J end lost 2 bases, and 17 bases lay between the germline ends. Germline CDR1 is MNHEY and CDR2 is SVGAGI. The CDR3 spells CASSFEGVEEQETQYF. CDR3 sequence (DNA): TGTGCCAGCAGTTTTGAGGGGGTCGAGGAGCAAGAGACCCAGTACTTC.

The genes are TRBV4-3 and TRBJ2-5; 7 nucleotides agree with TRBD2. The germline V gene encodes CDR1 LGHNA and CDR2 YSLEER. The length of the CDR3 is 15 residues. V lost 4 bases, J lost 4 bases, and 9 bases stayed unmatched. CDR3 sequence (DNA): TGCGCCAGCAGCCCTACCGGGAGGAACGGAGAGACCCAGTACTTC. This gives the protein CASSPTGRNGETQYF.

This chain connects TRBV5-4 to TRBJ2-2; 9 bases fit TRBD2. There are 16 residues in the CDR3. The V and J ends lost 0 bases and 4 bases, in that order; junction bases with no gene match: 4. Germline V lookup: CDR1 SGHNT, CDR2 YYREEE (reference sequence). CDR3 sequence (DNA): TGTGCCAGCAGCTTGGTAGCGGGGGCCGGCACCGGGGAGCTGTTTTTT. Protein product: CASSLVAGAGTGELFF. The whole variable domain, remainder taken from reference TRBV5-4 and TRBJ2-2, is ETGVTQSPTHLIKTRGQQVTLRCSSQSGHNTVSWYQQALGQGPQFIFQYYREEENGRGNFPPRFSGLQFPNYSSELNVNALELDDSALYLCASSLVAGAGTGELFFGEGSRLTVL.

The J gene is TRBJ2-3, the V gene TRBV30, with D tentatively TRBD2 (6 bases). The CDR3 is 15 residues long. CDR1 is GTSNPN, CDR2 SVGIG, per germline (reference sequence). V dropped 4 bases and J dropped 3 bases, with 17 bases sitting between them. The CDR3 protein is CAWTGLPEGTDTQYF. In nucleotides, the CDR3 is TGTGCCTGGACGGGACTTCCCGAGGGTACAGATACGCAGTATTTT.

The chain is built from TRBV5-4 and TRBJ2-7, with 10 bases that match TRBD2. Germline loops: CDR1 SGHNT, CDR2 YYREEE (reference sequence). The CDR3 has 15 residues. J lost 1 base, V lost 2 bases, and 3 bases had no gene match. This CDR3 is CASSLRLAGSYEQYF. Here the CDR3 DNA reads TGTGCCAGCAGCTTAAGACTAGCGGGTTCCTACGAGCAGTACTTC. Based on the CDR3 plus reference TRBV5-4 and TRBJ2-7, the full variable domain is ETGVTQSPTHLIKTRGQQVTLRCSSQSGHNTVSWYQQALGQGPQFIFQYYREEENGRGNFPPRFSGLQFPNYSSELNVNALELDDSALYLCASSLRLAGSYEQYFGPGTRLTVT.